A selection of T cell receptor beta chains follows, all from one sample in a study of CD8 T cells in ankylosing spondylitis. TCRdb re-analysed the 5' RACE reads in MiXCR, keeping a single row per CDR3 protein. In the table there are fewer than 450,000 distinct CDR3 sequences, 15% to 20% of which are singletons. Sequences were obtained from blood, either unsorted or a sorted T cell fraction (not recorded which). All receptors derive from a male donor with ankylosing spondylitis. CDR3s include the opening cysteine and the closing phenylalanine or tryptophan. D genes are given only for firm matches. Rows may omit the clone size; those that give it use once, few, many or a size class.

j_call clone_size v_call d_call cdr3_aa cdr3_nt
TRBJ2-5 many TRBV5-1 NA CASSFPSQETQYF TGCGCCAGCAGCTTCCCTTCACAAGAGACCCAGTACTTC
TRBJ2-5 NA TRBV5-1 NA CASSLAVGIQETQYF TGCGCCAGCAGCTTGGCCGTAGGGATTCAAGAGACCCAGTACTTC
TRBJ1-4 NA TRBV25-1 NA CASSTFGSNEKLFF TGTGCCAGCAGTACCTTCGGTTCTAATGAAAAACTGTTTTTT
TRBJ1-1 NA TRBV29-1 NA CSVVVRDQAFF TGCAGCGTTGTGGTCAGGGATCAAGCTTTCTTT
TRBJ2-1 NA TRBV20-1 TRBD1 CSANVGDRGPNEQFF TGCAGTGCCAACGTCGGGGACAGGGGTCCCAATGAGCAGTTCTTC
TRBJ1-4 many TRBV29-1 NA CSVLTRGADEKLFF TGCAGCGTCCTCACCCGGGGGGCGGATGAAAAACTGTTTTTT
TRBJ2-1 NA TRBV5-6 NA CASRVQGVRQFF TGTGCCAGCAGAGTCCAGGGAGTTCGGCAGTTCTTC
TRBJ2-1 few TRBV7-2 TRBD2 CASSLFGLANEQFF TGTGCCAGCAGCTTATTCGGACTAGCCAATGAGCAGTTCTTC
TRBJ1-3 NA TRBV5-1 TRBD1 CASSWGTEGNTIYF TGCGCCAGCAGCTGGGGGACAGAAGGAAACACCATATATTTT
TRBJ1-3 NA TRBV10-3 NA CAISPGNTIYF TGTGCCATCAGCCCAGGGAACACCATATATTTT
TRBJ2-2 NA TRBV18 NA CASSPSGTMNTGELFF TGTGCCAGCTCACCGTCCGGGACAATGAACACCGGGGAGCTGTTTTTT
TRBJ2-5 NA TRBV7-6 NA CASSSLWGGQETQYF TGTGCCAGCAGCTCCCTTTGGGGGGGGCAGGAGACCCAGTACTTC
TRBJ1-6 many TRBV12-3/TRBV12-4 NA CASSSAGNSPLHF TGTGCCAGCAGTTCGGCAGGGAATTCACCCCTCCACTTT
TRBJ2-3 NA TRBV5-5 NA CASSPQGPPTDTQYF TGTGCCAGCAGCCCCCAAGGGCCCCCCACAGATACGCAGTATTTT
TRBJ1-1 once TRBV12-3/TRBV12-4 NA CASCGHWRGRNMNTEAFF TGTGCCAGCTGTGGACACTGGAGGGGGAGGAATATGAACACTGAAGCTTTCTTT
TRBJ2-5 NA TRBV29-1 TRBD1 CSVKTGDETQYF TGCAGCGTTAAGACAGGGGACGAGACCCAGTACTTC
TRBJ1-5 few TRBV19 TRBD1 CASGGQGKNQPQHF TGTGCCAGTGGGGGACAGGGAAAGAATCAGCCCCAGCATTTT
TRBJ2-5 many TRBV5-6 TRBD1 CASSSDRGRFQETQYF TGTGCCAGCAGCTCGGACAGGGGGCGATTCCAAGAGACCCAGTACTTC
TRBJ2-5 few TRBV20-1 NA CSAREGLETQYF TGCAGTGCTAGAGAGGGCTTAGAGACCCAGTACTTC
TRBJ1-1 once TRBV6-5 TRBD1 CASSYEGATEAFF TGTGCCAGCAGTTATGAGGGGGCCACTGAAGCTTTCTTT
TRBJ2-5 few TRBV20-1 NA CSAQDQETQYF TGCAGTGCTCAGGACCAAGAGACCCAGTACTTC
TRBJ2-5 few TRBV20-1 TRBD1 CSAQTGGGGETQYF TGCAGTGCACAAACAGGGGGCGGAGGAGAGACCCAGTACTTC
TRBJ2-7 NA TRBV11-2 NA CASSLVREQYF TGTGCCAGCAGCTTAGTGAGGGAGCAGTACTTC
TRBJ1-4 NA TRBV10-3 NA CATQHTPGVGEKLFF TGTGCCACCCAGCATACGCCAGGGGTGGGTGAAAAACTGTTTTTT
TRBJ1-1 NA TRBV18 TRBD1 CASATTGQGDTEAFF TGTGCCAGCGCCACTACTGGACAGGGGGACACTGAAGCTTTCTTT
TRBJ2-3 NA TRBV6-2/TRBV6-3 TRBD2 CATGLSRRGKQAPTDTQYF TGTGCCACCGGTCTGAGCCGGCGGGGGAAACAAGCTCCCACAGATACGCAGTATTTT
TRBJ2-1 few TRBV5-1 TRBD1 CASSLIPQGGNEQFF TGCGCCAGCAGCTTGATCCCACAGGGGGGCAATGAGCAGTTCTTC
TRBJ2-7 NA TRBV2 NA CASSGQVYEQYF TGTGCCAGCAGTGGACAGGTCTACGAGCAGTACTTC
TRBJ2-3 NA TRBV20-1 NA CSARHDGIYTDTQYF TGCAGTGCTAGGCATGACGGGATCTACACAGATACGCAGTATTTT
TRBJ2-7 few TRBV9 TRBD1 CASSVADRLSYEQYF TGTGCCAGCAGCGTAGCGGACAGGCTCTCCTACGAGCAGTACTTC
TRBJ2-1 NA TRBV4-1 NA CASSQVGQTYNEQFF TGCGCCAGCAGCCAAGTAGGGCAAACCTACAATGAGCAGTTCTTC
TRBJ2-2 NA TRBV6-1 NA CASSDRGQSTGELFF TGTGCCAGCAGTGACCGAGGACAGAGCACCGGGGAGCTGTTTTTT
TRBJ2-1 few TRBV19 TRBD2 CASSSSTSGGYNEQFF TGTGCCAGTAGTTCGTCGACTAGCGGGGGCTACAATGAGCAGTTCTTC
TRBJ1-1 NA TRBV29-1 NA CSVEGGRNTEAFF TGCAGCGTGGAAGGGGGGCGGAACACTGAAGCTTTCTTT
TRBJ1-1 few TRBV27 NA CASSRGVREAFF TGTGCCAGCAGCCGGGGGGTCCGAGAAGCTTTCTTT
TRBJ1-5 few TRBV29-1 NA CSVAQTGQPQHF TGCAGCGTTGCACAGACAGGTCAGCCCCAGCATTTT
TRBJ2-7 few TRBV4-2 NA CASSQDLQGGRISYEQYF TGTGCCAGCAGCCAAGACTTACAGGGAGGGCGAATTTCCTACGAGCAGTACTTC
TRBJ1-3 few TRBV4-1 NA CASSHGTLLSGNTIYF TGCGCCAGCAGCCACGGAACTCTCCTTTCTGGAAACACCATATATTTT
TRBJ2-2 NA TRBV12-3/TRBV12-4 NA CASSTDTDTGELFF TGTGCCAGCAGTACGGACACAGACACCGGGGAGCTGTTTTTT
TRBJ1-3 few TRBV4-2 NA CASSQNTVTGNTIYF TGTGCCAGCAGCCAAAATACCGTGACTGGAAACACCATATATTTT
TRBJ2-7 NA TRBV20-1 NA CSALSPTTYEQYF TGCAGTGCTCTATCCCCCACTACCTACGAGCAGTACTTC
TRBJ2-7 NA TRBV20-1 TRBD2 CSATTLAGAPSYEQYF TGCAGTGCTACTACTCTAGCGGGAGCCCCCTCCTACGAGCAGTACTTC